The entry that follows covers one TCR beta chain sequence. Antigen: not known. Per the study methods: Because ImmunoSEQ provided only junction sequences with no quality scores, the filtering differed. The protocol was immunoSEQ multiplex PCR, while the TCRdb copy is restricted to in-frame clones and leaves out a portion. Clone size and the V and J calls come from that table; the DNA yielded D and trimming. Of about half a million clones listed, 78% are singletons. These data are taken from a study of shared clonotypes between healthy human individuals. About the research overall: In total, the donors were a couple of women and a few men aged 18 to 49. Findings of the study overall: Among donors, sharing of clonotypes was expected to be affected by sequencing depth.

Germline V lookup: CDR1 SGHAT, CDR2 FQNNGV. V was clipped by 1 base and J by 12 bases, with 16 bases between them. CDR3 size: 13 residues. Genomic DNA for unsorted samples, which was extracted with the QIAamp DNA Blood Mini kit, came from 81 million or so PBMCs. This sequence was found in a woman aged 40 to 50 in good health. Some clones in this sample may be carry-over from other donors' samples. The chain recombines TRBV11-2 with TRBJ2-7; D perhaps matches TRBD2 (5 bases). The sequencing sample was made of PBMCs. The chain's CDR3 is CASSLGSPGDRYF. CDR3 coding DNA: TGTGCCAGCAGCTTAGGTTCCCCCGGGGATCGGTACTTC.